This TCR beta chain comes out of a study of blood T cell repertoires in COVID-19. This CDR3 contains 13 residues. Per the germline V gene, CDR1 is SQVTM and CDR2 is ANQGSEA. V lost 6 bases and J lost 4; bases outside the gene matches: 6. This table comes from immunoSEQ multiplex PCR, and its TCRdb copy is limited to in-frame clones, with some not included. The sample includes 190,000 or so clones, around 87% of them seen just once. This TCR was sampled from a man aged 35 to 55 with active or convalescent COVID-19. The chain employs TRBV29-1 and TRBJ2-7; 10 positions agree with TRBD1. Sequencing was performed on peripheral blood. CDR3 DNA sequence: TGCAGCGTCAGGACAGGGGGAGGGTACGAGCAGTACTTC. Translated, it gives CSVRTGGGYEQYF.